Shown below are 26 T cell receptor beta chains from a single sample sequenced in a study of blood T cell repertoires in COVID-19. The method was immunoSEQ multiplex PCR; TCRdb's version includes in-frame clones alone and lacks a portion of them. The sample records approximately 200,000 clones, 87% being singletons. The sequencing input was PBMCs or T cells enriched from blood (not recorded which). The receptors were gathered from a man younger than 45 in a cohort exposed to, infected with or recovered from COVID-19 (not recorded which).

Comment on this clone: Other DNA sequences in the same sample also yield this CDR3. The J gene is TRBJ2-3, the V gene TRBV6-5; D gene unclear. The CDR3 contains 14 residues. From germline, CDR1 is MNHEY and CDR2 SVGAGI. The V end was cut by 2 bases, the J end by 0 bases, with 6 bases between. CDR3 sequence reads: CASSYGQSTDTQYF. In DNA form, the CDR3 reads TGTGCCAGCAGTTACGGGCAGAGCACAGATACGCAGTATTTT.

This chain joins TRBV29-1 and TRBJ2-1; a possible D gene is TRBD1 (5 bases). This CDR3 is built from 12 residues. The V gene lost 4 bases and the J gene lost 1 base, with 5 bases spanning the gap. Germline V gives CDR1 SQVTM, CDR2 ANQGSEA. CDR3 sequence: CSVAGSYNEQFF. CDR3 nucleotide sequence: TGCAGCGTTGCAGGGTCCTACAATGAGCAGTTCTTC.

CDR3: CASRQNRGSNTGELFF. The DNA for the CDR3 is TGTGCCAGCAGACAAAACAGGGGATCGAACACCGGGGAGCTGTTTTTT. The V and J genes are TRBV27 and TRBJ2-2, with 7 bases matching TRBD1. The CDR3 has 16 amino acids. V lost 6 bases and J lost 0; bases outside the gene matches: 7. The germline gives CDR1 MNHEY, CDR2 SMNVEV (reference sequence).

The chain has TRBV13 and TRBJ1-2; D perhaps matches TRBD1 (5 bases). The germline V gene has CDR1 PRHDT and CDR2 FYEKMQ (reference sequence). The CDR3 is made up of 15 amino acids. The V end was cut by 0 bases, the J end by 6 bases, with 14 bases between. CDR3 protein: CASSLGQGGSHGYTF. In nucleotides, the CDR3 is TGTGCCAGCAGCTTAGGCCAGGGCGGATCTCATGGCTACACCTTC.

The rearrangement uses TRBV9 and TRBJ2-3, with a tentative D call TRBD1 (5 bases). This CDR3 is built from 11 residues. CDR1 is SGDLS and CDR2 is YYNGEE in the germline V gene. Trimming took off 7 bases at V and 5 bases at J, with 8 bases between the two ends. Written as DNA, the CDR3 is TGTGCCAGCCAGGGTATAGATACGCAGTATTTT. Translated, it gives CASQGIDTQYF.

About this clone: The same CDR3 arises from other DNA sequences in this sample as well. The V gene is TRBV5-1, the J gene TRBJ1-2; unclear D gene. The germline V gene encodes CDR1 SGHRS and CDR2 YFSETQ. Trimming took 0 bases from V and 8 from J, leaving 8 bases between them. The CDR3 contains 12 residues. The CDR3 sequence is CASSLAGGGYTF. CDR3 in DNA: TGCGCCAGCAGCTTGGCCGGAGGAGGCTACACCTTC.

This chain connects TRBV3-1 (or the pseudogene TRBV3-2) to TRBJ1-2; D ambiguous. V was clipped by 5 bases and J by 3 bases, with 16 bases between them. The CDR3 runs 15 residues. CDR1 is LGHDT, CDR2 YNNKEL, per germline (reference sequence). The CDR3 DNA follows: TGTGCCAGCAGCACGCGAGGCACCTGGGACTATGGCTACACCTTC. Translated, it gives CASSTRGTWDYGYTF.

This sequence joins TRBV2 and TRBJ1-1; 7 nucleotides agree with TRBD1. The CDR3 consists of 13 residues. V was clipped by 4 bases and J by 5 bases; unmatched bases: 4. Germline CDR1 reads SNHLY; CDR2 reads FYNNEI. CDR3 nucleotide sequence: TGTGCCAGCAGTGCAGGGGGAGGTACTGAAGCTTTCTTT. The encoded protein is CASSAGGGTEAFF.

This chain joins TRBV9 and TRBJ2-1, with a tentative D call TRBD2 (6 bases). Deletions cut 0 bases from V and 3 bases from J, with 13 bases between. The CDR3 is 16 amino acids. Germline V gives CDR1 SGDLS, CDR2 YYNGEE. The CDR3 region has the DNA TGTGCCAGCAGCGTAGTTAGCGGCGGCCGCTACAATGAGCAGTTCTTC. It yields the protein CASSVVSGGRYNEQFF. Based on the CDR3 plus reference TRBV9 and TRBJ2-1, the full variable domain is DSGVTQTPKHLITATGQRVTLRCSPRSGDLSVYWYQQSLDQGLQFLIQYYNGEERAKGNILERFSAQQFPDLHSELNLSSLELGDSALYFCASSVVSGGRYNEQFFGPGTRLTVL.

The chain employs TRBV4-1 and TRBJ2-2, with 10 bases lining up with TRBD2. This CDR3 region has 17 residues. Germline assignment: CDR1 MGHRA and CDR2 YSYEKL. The V gene end was trimmed by 6 bases and the J gene end by 0 bases; junction bases not matched to a gene: 7. CDR3 protein: CASSLGTSATNTGELFF. The CDR3 DNA reads as TGCGCCAGCAGTCTCGGGACTAGCGCAACGAACACCGGGGAGCTGTTTTTT.

This chain joins TRBV11-3 and TRBJ2-7; TRBD2 aligns across 13 bases. The trim removed 1 base at V and 5 bases at J, leaving 2 bases unmatched. This CDR3 has 15 residues. In germline, CDR1 is SGHNT, CDR2 YENEEA. The CDR3 loop reads CASSLGTSGRDEQYF. The CDR3 DNA reads as TGTGCCAGCAGCTTAGGGACTAGCGGGAGAGACGAGCAGTACTTC. The variable domain in full, completed from reference TRBV11-3 and TRBJ2-7, reads EAGVVQSPRYKIIEKKQPVAFWCNPISGHNTLYWYLQNLGQGPELLIRYENEEAVDDSQLPKDRFSAERLKGVDSTLKIQPAELGDSAVYLCASSLGTSGRDEQYFGPGTRLTVT.

The rearrangement joins TRBV4-1 to TRBJ2-3; possibly TRBD2 for D (6 bases). This CDR3 is 15 amino acids long. Germline values: CDR1 MGHRA, CDR2 YSYEKL. V was clipped by 4 bases and J by 2 bases, with 13 bases between them. Written as DNA, the CDR3 is TGCGCCAGCAGCCCCGTTAGCGGCCCCACAGATACGCAGTATTTT. It yields the protein CASSPVSGPTDTQYF.

The gene calls are TRBV12-5 and TRBJ2-1; 12 nucleotides line up with TRBD2. Trimming removed 6 bases from V and 10 bases from J; junction bases left unmatched: 13. Germline lookup yields CDR1 LGHNT and CDR2 FRNRAP. CDR3 length: 16 residues. CDR3 DNA sequence: TGTGCTAGTGGCTGGACCCCGGGACTAGCGGGCGAAGAGCAGTTCTTC. It encodes CASGWTPGLAGEEQFF.

The chain employs TRBV4-1 and TRBJ2-3, with D perhaps matching TRBD2 (6 bases). The CDR3 runs to 15 residues. The V end was cut by 1 base, the J end by 6 bases, with 14 bases between. Germline V gives CDR1 MGHRA, CDR2 YSYEKL. The CDR3 loop is CASSQVASVTDTQYF. CDR3 nucleotides: TGCGCCAGCAGCCAAGTGGCTAGCGTAACCGATACGCAGTATTTT.

This clone was recorded once. The chain combines TRBV29-1 with TRBJ2-6, with D unclear. Trimming removed 6 bases from V and 2 bases from J, with 5 bases in between. This CDR3 has 12 residues. Germline CDR1 is SQVTM and CDR2 is ANQGSEA. CDR3 amino acids: CSVYAGANVLTF. The CDR3 region has the DNA TGCAGCGTCTATGCTGGGGCCAACGTCCTGACTTTC. The full variable domain, completed using reference TRBV29-1 and TRBJ2-6, is SAVISQKPSRDICQRGTSLTIQCQVDSQVTMMFWYRQQPGQSLTLIATANQGSEATYESGFVIDKFPISRPNLTFSTLTVSNMSPEDSSIYLCSVYAGANVLTFGAGSRLTVL.

The chain uses TRBV5-6 and TRBJ2-1; 9 bases are shared with TRBD2. The CDR3 spans 15 residues. The V gene end was trimmed by 0 bases and the J gene end by 8 bases; junction bases not matched to a gene: 6. Germline loops: CDR1 SGHDT, CDR2 YYEEEE. The CDR3, as DNA: TGTGCCAGCAGCTTGGGTTTGGGACTAGCCGATGAGCAGTTCTTC. Amino acid sequence: CASSLGLGLADEQFF.

The rearrangement joins TRBV12-2 to TRBJ2-2; whether TRBD2, the table's D call, matches the DNA was not checked. TRBV12-2 counts as a pseudogene. The CDR3 extends over 19 amino acids. The DNA for the CDR3 is TGTGCAAGTCGCTTAATCGGACTAGCGGGACCATCGAACACCGGGGAGCTGTTTTTT. Translated: CASRLIGLAGPSNTGELFF.

This clone has just a few counts. This sequence joins TRBV19 and TRBJ2-1; D is perhaps TRBD1 (5 bases). Germline assignment: CDR1 LNHDA and CDR2 SQIVND (reference sequence). Trimming removed 10 bases at V and 3 bases at J, with 16 bases between. The CDR3 spans 14 residues. The chain's CDR3 is CATSQDTNYNEQFF. In DNA, the CDR3 is TGTGCCACCTCACAGGACACTAACTACAATGAGCAGTTCTTC.

The chain joins TRBV29-1 to TRBJ2-7; D is unclear. This CDR3 spans 15 amino acids. Trimming stripped 0 bases from V and 3 bases from J, with 15 bases between. CDR1 and CDR2 from the germline V gene are SQVTM and ANQGSEA. This chain's CDR3 is CSVEERMSPLYEQYF. CDR3 coding DNA: TGCAGCGTTGAAGAGAGGATGAGCCCACTCTACGAGCAGTACTTC.

The genes are TRBV6-5 and TRBJ2-1; TRBD2 agrees at 7 bases. The CDR3 has 13 amino acids. Per the germline V gene, CDR1 is MNHEY and CDR2 is SVGAGI. V lost 5 bases, J lost 12 bases, and 10 bases stayed unmatched. The CDR3 protein is CASSRGGGGRQFF. CDR3 DNA sequence: TGTGCCAGCAGTCGGGGTGGGGGAGGGCGGCAGTTCTTC.

A few counts support this clone. This chain uses TRBV6-1 with TRBJ1-4; 10 positions match TRBD1. CDR1 and CDR2 (germline): MNHNS, SASEGT. The CDR3 is 16 amino acids. V dropped 4 bases and J dropped 8; count of bases not matched to a gene: 10. CDR3 sequence: CASSATGGAAGEKLFF. DNA for the CDR3: TGTGCCAGCAGTGCGACAGGGGGCGCCGCGGGAGAAAAACTGTTTTTT.

The rearrangement links TRBV18 to TRBJ1-1; TRBD1 agrees at 7 bases. Germline V gene sequence: CDR1 KGHSH, CDR2 LQKENI. V shed 5 bases, J shed 1 base, and the junction held 7 bases outside the gene matches. The CDR3 has 15 amino acids. CDR3 residues: CASSTRQGTNTEAFF. As DNA, the CDR3 is TGTGCCAGCTCAACCCGACAGGGAACGAACACTGAAGCTTTCTTT.

The chain couples TRBV9 to TRBJ1-2; TRBD1 matches at 9 bases. The CDR3 totals 16 residues. From germline, CDR1 is SGDLS and CDR2 YYNGEE. With V trimmed by 0 bases and J by 3 bases, 6 bases remained unmatched. The CDR3 loop is CASSVGGQGVHYGYTF. The CDR3 nucleotides read TGTGCCAGCAGCGTAGGGGGACAGGGAGTACACTATGGCTACACCTTC.

This clone occurred once. The gene calls are TRBV27 and TRBJ2-7; 8 bases line up with TRBD1. CDR3 size: 15 residues. With 2 bases clipped from V and 1 base from J, the junction kept 4 bases outside the gene matches. From germline, CDR1 is MNHEY and CDR2 SMNVEV (reference sequence). In DNA form, the CDR3 reads TGTGCCAGCAGTTTAACCCAGGGGGCTTCCTACGAGCAGTACTTC. Encoded protein: CASSLTQGASYEQYF.

The V and J genes are TRBV18 and TRBJ1-1; 7 positions agree with TRBD1. The V gene's germline CDR1 is KGHSH and CDR2 LQKENI. The CDR3 is 15 residues long. The J segment lost 4 bases and the V segment lost 3 bases, leaving 8 bases of the junction unmatched. The CDR3 DNA follows: TGTGCCAGCTCACCGGTTCGACAGGGAAGCACTGAAGCTTTCTTT. It codes for CASSPVRQGSTEAFF.

V is TRBV4-3 and J is TRBJ2-7; 11 positions agree with TRBD2. Germline V gives CDR1 LGHNA, CDR2 YSLEER. Unmatched junction bases numbered 7, after V lost 4 bases and J lost 5 bases. The CDR3 is 15 residues long. CDR3 in DNA: TGCGCCAGCAGCCGCCAACTAGCGGGAGCGGACGAGCAGTACTTC. It translates to CASSRQLAGADEQYF.